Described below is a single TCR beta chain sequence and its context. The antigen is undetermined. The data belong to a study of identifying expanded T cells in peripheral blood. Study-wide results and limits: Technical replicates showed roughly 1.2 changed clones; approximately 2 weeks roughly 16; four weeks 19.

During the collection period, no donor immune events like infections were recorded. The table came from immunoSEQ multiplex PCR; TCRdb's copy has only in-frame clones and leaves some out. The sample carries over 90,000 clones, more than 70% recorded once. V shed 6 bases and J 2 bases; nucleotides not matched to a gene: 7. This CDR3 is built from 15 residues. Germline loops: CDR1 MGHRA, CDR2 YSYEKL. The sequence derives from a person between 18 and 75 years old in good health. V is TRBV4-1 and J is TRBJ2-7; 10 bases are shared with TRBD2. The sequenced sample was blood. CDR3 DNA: TGCGCCAGCAGGGAGGGACTAGCGTTGACCTACGAGCAGTACTTC. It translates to CASREGLALTYEQYF.